Listed below are T cell receptor beta chains from one sample, sequenced in a study of blood T cell repertoires in COVID-19. Generated by immunoSEQ multiplex PCR, the TCRdb table keeps only in-frame clones and is missing some. Among 200,000 to 250,000 clones listed, about 80% were seen once. The source material was peripheral blood. Receptors originate from a woman of 80 years or more with acute or convalescent COVID-19. The CDR3 runs from the conserved cysteine through the conserved F or W.

J | V | CDR3
TRBJ1-1 | TRBV3-1/TRBV3-2 | CASSPTGTGGGEAFF
TRBJ1-2 | TRBV4-2 | CASSQGQGSGYTF
TRBJ1-5 | TRBV7-2 | CASSLGDRAQHF
TRBJ2-6 | TRBV6-5 | CASSYGGSGANVLTF
TRBJ1-6 | TRBV7-6 | CASSLVRDRNSPLHF
TRBJ2-3 | TRBV15 | CATSRGASGGLTDTQYF
TRBJ1-1 | TRBV5-1 | CASSLQAGNTEAFF
TRBJ1-3 | TRBV9 | CASSVASPRVGNTIYF
TRBJ2-3 | TRBV7-3 | CASSLLAGGTDTQYF
TRBJ2-4 | TRBV3-1/TRBV3-2 | CASSQEILASGKNIQYF
TRBJ1-2 | TRBV4-1 | CASSQDTRSGYTF